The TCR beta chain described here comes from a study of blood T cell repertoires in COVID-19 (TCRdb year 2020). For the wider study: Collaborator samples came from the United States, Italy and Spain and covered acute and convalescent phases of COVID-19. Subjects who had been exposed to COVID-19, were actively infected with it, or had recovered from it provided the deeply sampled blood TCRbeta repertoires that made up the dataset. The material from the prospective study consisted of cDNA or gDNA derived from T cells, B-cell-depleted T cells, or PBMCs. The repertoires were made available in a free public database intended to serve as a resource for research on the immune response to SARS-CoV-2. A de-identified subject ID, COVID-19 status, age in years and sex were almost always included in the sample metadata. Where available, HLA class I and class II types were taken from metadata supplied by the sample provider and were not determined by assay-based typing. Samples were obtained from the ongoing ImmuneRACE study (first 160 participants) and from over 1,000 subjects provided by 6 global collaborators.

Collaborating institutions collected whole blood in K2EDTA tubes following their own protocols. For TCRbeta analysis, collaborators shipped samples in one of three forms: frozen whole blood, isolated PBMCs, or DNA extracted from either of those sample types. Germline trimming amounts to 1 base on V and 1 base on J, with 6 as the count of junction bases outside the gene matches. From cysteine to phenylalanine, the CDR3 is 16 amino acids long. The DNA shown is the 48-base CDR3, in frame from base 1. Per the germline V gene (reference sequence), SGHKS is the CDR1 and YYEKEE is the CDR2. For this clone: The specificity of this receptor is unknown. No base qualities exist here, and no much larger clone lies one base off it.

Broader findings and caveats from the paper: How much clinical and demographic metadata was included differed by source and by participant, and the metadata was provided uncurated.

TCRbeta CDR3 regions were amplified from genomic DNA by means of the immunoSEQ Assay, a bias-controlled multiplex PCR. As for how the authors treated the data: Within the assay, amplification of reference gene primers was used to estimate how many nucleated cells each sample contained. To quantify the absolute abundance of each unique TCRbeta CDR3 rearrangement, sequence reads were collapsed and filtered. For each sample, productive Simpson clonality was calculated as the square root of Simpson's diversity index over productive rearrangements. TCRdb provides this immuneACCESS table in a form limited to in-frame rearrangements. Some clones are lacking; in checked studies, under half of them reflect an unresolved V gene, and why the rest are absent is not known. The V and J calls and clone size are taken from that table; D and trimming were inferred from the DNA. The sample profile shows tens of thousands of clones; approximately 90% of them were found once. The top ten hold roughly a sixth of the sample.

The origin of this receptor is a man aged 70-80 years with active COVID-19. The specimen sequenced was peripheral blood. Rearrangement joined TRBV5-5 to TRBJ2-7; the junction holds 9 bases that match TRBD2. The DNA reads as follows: TGTGCCAGCAGCTTGCTCCCTAGCGGGGATTCCTACGAGCAGTACTTC. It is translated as CASSLLPSGDSYEQYF. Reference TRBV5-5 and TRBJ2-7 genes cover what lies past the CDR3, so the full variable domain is DAGVTQSPTHLIKTRGQQVTLRCSPISGHKSVSWYQQVLGQGPQFIFQYYEKEERGRGNFPDRFSARQFPNYSSELNVNALLLGDSALYLCASSLLPSGDSYEQYFGPGTRLTVT.